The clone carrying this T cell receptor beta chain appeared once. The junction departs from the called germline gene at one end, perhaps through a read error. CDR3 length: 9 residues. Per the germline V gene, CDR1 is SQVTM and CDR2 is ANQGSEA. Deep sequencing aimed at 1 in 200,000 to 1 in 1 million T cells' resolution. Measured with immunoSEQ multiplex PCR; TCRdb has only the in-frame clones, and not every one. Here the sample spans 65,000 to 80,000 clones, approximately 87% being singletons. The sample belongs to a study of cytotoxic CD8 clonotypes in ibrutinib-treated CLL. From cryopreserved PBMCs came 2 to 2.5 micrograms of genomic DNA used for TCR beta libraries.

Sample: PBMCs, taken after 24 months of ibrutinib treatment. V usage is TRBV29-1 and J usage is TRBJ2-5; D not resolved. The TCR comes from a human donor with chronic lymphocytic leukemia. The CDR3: CSVIPGLHF. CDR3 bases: TGCAGCGTTATTCCGGGTTTACACTTC.